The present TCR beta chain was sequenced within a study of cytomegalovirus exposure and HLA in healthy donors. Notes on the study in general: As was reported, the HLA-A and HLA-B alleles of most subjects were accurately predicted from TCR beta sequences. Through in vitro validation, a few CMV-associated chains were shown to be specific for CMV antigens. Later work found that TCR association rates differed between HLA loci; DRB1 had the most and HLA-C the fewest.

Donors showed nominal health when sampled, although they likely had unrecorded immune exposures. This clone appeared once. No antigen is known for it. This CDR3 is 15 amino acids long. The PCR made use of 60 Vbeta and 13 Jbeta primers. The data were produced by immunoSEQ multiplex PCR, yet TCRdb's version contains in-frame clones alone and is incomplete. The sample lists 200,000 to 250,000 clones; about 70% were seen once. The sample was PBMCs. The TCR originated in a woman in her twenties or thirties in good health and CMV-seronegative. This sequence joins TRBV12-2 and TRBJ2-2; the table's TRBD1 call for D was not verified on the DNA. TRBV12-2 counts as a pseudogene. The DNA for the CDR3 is TGTGCAAGTCGCTGTAGAATCGACAGCACCGGGGAGCTGTTTTTT. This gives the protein CASRCRIDSTGELFF.